A single sample is the source of the 23 T cell receptor beta chains below, sequenced in a study of tumor-infiltrating lymphocytes in primary liver carcinoma. Constant-region priming of about 0.5 ug total RNA yielded TCR beta cDNA. A slightly modified ARM-PCR protocol with three nested multiplex PCR rounds produced these TCR beta libraries. Use of TRBV1-TRBV30 forward primers with a C-beta reverse primer characterized the first two PCR rounds, which lasted about 11 cycles each. TCRdb re-analysed the multiplex PCR reads in MiXCR, keeping a single row per CDR3 protein. The table lists 300,000 to 400,000 distinct CDR3 sequences, 65% of them singletons. Germline DNA was extracted alongside blood RNA, which was obtained from unsorted whole blood. Sequencing input: peripheral blood. The receptors originated from a man aged 35 to 55 with primary liver carcinoma and hepatitis B virus infection.

The chain links TRBV30 to TRBJ1-6; maybe TRBD1 (5 bases). Trimming took off 2 bases at V and 10 bases at J, with 12 bases between the two ends. The CDR3 length is 13 residues. Per the germline V gene, CDR1 is GTSNPN and CDR2 is SVGIG (reference sequence). CDR3 amino acids: CAWSPGTGSPLHF. The CDR3 nucleotides read TGTGCCTGGAGTCCCGGGACGGGATCACCCCTCCACTTT.

The chain is built from TRBV7-9 and TRBJ1-1; TRBD1 is a possible D gene (5 bases). CDR1 is SEHNR and CDR2 is FQNEAQ in the germline V gene (reference sequence). CDR3 size: 14 residues. Trimming removed 1 base at V and 1 base at J, with 7 bases between. The CDR3 DNA sequence: TGTGCCAGCAGCTTAGAGCAGGGGAACACTGAAGCTTTCTTT. It translates to CASSLEQGNTEAFF.

About this clonotype itself: This CDR3 fails to terminate in the conserved phenylalanine or tryptophan, so it likely reflects a read error. The rearrangement uses TRBV11-1 and TRBJ2-1; D remains ambiguous. V lost 1 base and J lost 6, with 4 bases in between. CDR3 length: 12 residues. In germline, CDR1 is SGHAT, CDR2 FQDESV (reference sequence). CDR3 amino acids: CASSLDVNEQFS. CDR3 bases: TGTGCCAGCAGCTTAGATGTCAATGAGCAGTTCTCC.

As for this clonotype: This may be a read error, as it is one base from a much larger clone. The chain employs TRBV29-1 and TRBJ2-1, with 8 nucleotides matching TRBD1. The CDR3 length is 16 residues. Germline V gives CDR1 SQVTM, CDR2 ANQGSEA. The CDR3 nucleotides read TGCAGCTTTGAAGCCCCTGGGCAGGGGGCCTGGGATGAGCAGTTCTTC. It yields the protein CSFEAPGQGAWDEQFF.

The chain employs TRBV7-9 and TRBJ2-1; D is ambiguous. V was trimmed by 3 bases and J by 4 bases, leaving 16 bases between them. There are 16 residues in the CDR3. In germline, CDR1 is SEHNR, CDR2 FQNEAQ (reference sequence). The CDR3 here is CASSFSGGPPYNEQFF. DNA of the CDR3: TGTGCCAGCAGCTTCTCAGGTGGACCACCGTACAATGAGCAGTTCTTC.

This clonotype came up once. The CDR3 end shows no conserved phenylalanine or tryptophan, and so a read error is likely. The chain uses TRBV11-2 and TRBJ1-1, with 10 bases fitting TRBD1. The germline gives CDR1 SGHAT, CDR2 FQNNGV. The junction had 10 bases not matched to a gene; V was cut back by 7 bases and J by 5 bases. This CDR3 comprises 15 residues. CDR3 DNA sequence: TGTGCCAGCAACTGGGGGGACAGGGGTGTGACTGAAGCTTTCGTT. Translation gives CASNWGDRGVTEAFV.

This clonotype has at least ten counts. CDR3 amino acids: CASRRLAGEYNEQFF. The CDR3 nucleotides read TGTGCCAGCAGGCGACTAGCGGGAGAGTACAATGAGCAGTTCTTC. V is TRBV6-6 and J is TRBJ2-1; the match to TRBD2 covers 12 bases. This CDR3 is built from 15 residues. Trimming took 6 bases from V and 4 from J; bases not matched to a gene: 4. CDR1 is MNHNY and CDR2 is SVGAGI in the germline V gene (reference sequence).

With respect to this clonotype: Relative to the germline gene, one junction end is altered; a read error may explain this. The V gene is TRBV11-2, the J gene TRBJ2-1; 9 positions agree with TRBD2. Germline CDR1 is SGHAT and CDR2 is FQNNGV. CDR3 length: 15 residues. The CDR3 spells CANSSGTSNYNEHFF. The CDR3 bases are TGTGCCAACAGCTCCGGGACTAGCAACTACAATGAGCACTTCTTC.

This clonotype was found a few times. The chain couples TRBV13 to TRBJ2-1; 10 bases fit TRBD1. CDR1 is PRHDT, CDR2 FYEKMQ, per germline (reference sequence). The CDR3 totals 15 residues. Germline trimming cut 3 bases from V and 7 bases from J; bases unmatched to any gene: 6. CDR3 sequence (DNA): TGTGCCAGCAGCTTTGGGGACAGGGGTTTGAATGAGCAGTTCTTC. Amino acids: CASSFGDRGLNEQFF.

A remark on this clonotype: The conserved closing phenylalanine or tryptophan is absent in this CDR3, likely reflecting a read error. This chain uses TRBV6-5 with TRBJ2-7; 10 bases map to TRBD2. This CDR3 region has 16 residues. The V gene's germline CDR1 is MNHEY and CDR2 SVGAGI. The CDR3 nucleotides are TGTGCCAGCAGTTTAGAAAGGACTAGCGGAGTCTACGGGCAGTACTCC. Translation gives CASSLERTSGVYGQYS.

Concerning this clonotype: The final CDR3 position lacks the conserved phenylalanine or tryptophan, pointing to a likely read error. The rearrangement joins TRBV5-4 to TRBJ2-5; 9 nucleotides align to TRBD2. V dropped 0 bases and J dropped 5; count of bases not matched to a gene: 11. CDR3 length: 17 amino acids. Germline lookup yields CDR1 SGHNT and CDR2 YYREEE (reference sequence). CDR3 nucleotides: TGTGCCAGCAGCTTGGTTGGCGGGAGGGCCCGGTGGGAGACCCAGTACTCC. The encoded protein is CASSLVGGRARWETQYS.

To note about this clonotype: Germline is not matched at one junction end, which may reflect a read error. The chain joins TRBV4-1 to TRBJ1-2, with D possibly TRBD1 on 5 matching bases. In germline, CDR1 is MGHRA, CDR2 YSYEKL. The CDR3 length is 16 residues. CDR3 DNA sequence: TGCGCCAGCAGCCAAGAAGTCGGGGCACCCAACTATGGCTATTCCTTC. Amino acids: CASSQEVGAPNYGYSF.

This clonotype showed up just a few times. The chain employs TRBV5-4 and TRBJ2-1; TRBD1 matches 7 bases. CDR1 is SGHNT, CDR2 YYREEE, per germline (reference sequence). The CDR3 contains 16 residues. After removal of 7 bases from V and 3 bases from J, the junction contained 13 bases not matched to a gene. This chain's CDR3 is CASCPETGSGYNEQFF. Written as DNA, the CDR3 is TGTGCCAGCTGTCCCGAGACAGGGTCAGGCTACAATGAGCAGTTCTTC. Full variable domain (rest looked up from reference TRBV5-4 and TRBJ2-1): ETGVTQSPTHLIKTRGQQVTLRCSSQSGHNTVSWYQQALGQGPQFIFQYYREEENGRGNFPPRFSGLQFPNYSSELNVNALELDDSALYLCASCPETGSGYNEQFFGPGTRLTVL.

Comment on this clonotype: A clone one base away is much larger, so this may be a read error. The chain employs TRBV10-1 and TRBJ2-2, with 8 bases aligning to TRBD1. Germline lookup yields CDR1 WNHNN and CDR2 SYGVQD (reference sequence). V dropped 2 bases and J dropped 6; count of bases not matched to a gene: 8. The CDR3 is 16 residues long. CDR3 residues: CASSERTGTLAGELFF. In DNA, the CDR3 is TGCGCCAGCAGTGAGCGGACAGGGACGCTGGCCGGGGAGCTGTTTTTT.

The table lists this clonotype with many counts. The V call is TRBV4-1, the J call TRBJ1-4, with a possible D match to TRBD1 (5 bases). CDR3 length equals 17 residues. The V end was cut by 1 base, the J end by 0 bases, with 12 bases between. CDR1 MGHRA and CDR2 YSYEKL come from the germline V gene. CDR3 protein: CASSQARDGATNEKLFF. DNA for the CDR3: TGCGCCAGCAGCCAAGCCAGGGATGGGGCAACTAATGAAAAACTGTTTTTT.

Worth noting for this clonotype: One end of the junction fails to match germline, which may point to a read error. The chain carries TRBV10-3 and TRBJ2-1; 13 bases match TRBD2. The CDR3 sequence is 18 residues long. Germline V gene sequence: CDR1 ENHRY, CDR2 SYGVKD. Here the CDR3 DNA reads TGTACCATCAGTGAGTCCGGGACTAGCGGGGCCGTGTACAATGAGCAGTTCTTC. This sequence encodes CTISESGTSGAVYNEQFF.

In the case of this clonotype: The junction and the germline gene differ at one end; a read error may be behind it. V is TRBV6-6 and J is TRBJ2-7; 8 bases fit TRBD1. The V gene's germline CDR1 is MNHNY and CDR2 SVGAGI (reference sequence). There are 14 residues in the CDR3. CDR3 residues: CASRTGRGLDERYF. The CDR3 DNA follows: TGTGCCAGCCGGACGGGCAGGGGGCTTGACGAGCGGTACTTC.

To note about this clonotype: One junction end disagrees with the germline gene, perhaps due to a read error. This chain links TRBV11-2 with TRBJ2-7; D might be TRBD1 (6 bases). The CDR3 runs 14 residues. Germline V lookup: CDR1 SGHAT, CDR2 FQNNGV. The chain's CDR3 is CASGLTGSYHEQYF. The DNA for the CDR3 is TGTGCCAGCGGCTTAACAGGGTCCTACCACGAGCAGTACTTC. The variable domain in full, with the rest retrieved from reference TRBV11-2 and TRBJ2-7, is EAGVAQSPRYKIIEKRQSVAFWCNPISGHATLYWYQQILGQGPKLLIQFQNNGVVDDSQLPKDRFSAERLKGVDSTLKIQPAKLEDSAVYLCASGLTGSYHEQYFGPGTRLTVT.

Regarding this clonotype: A junction end diverges from the germline sequence, so it may reflect a read error. The chain combines TRBV29-1 with TRBJ1-1, with D unresolved. Germline-derived CDR1 and CDR2 are SQVTM and ANQGSEA. This CDR3 has 13 residues. CDR3 region: CSVEEGWNTQAFF. In DNA, the CDR3 is TGCAGCGTCGAAGAAGGGTGGAACACTCAAGCTTTCTTT.

Details on this clonotype: At one end, the junction sequence differs from germline, possibly due to a read error. The chain employs TRBV11-2 and TRBJ1-2; D may be TRBD1 (5 bases). Germline V gene lookup returns CDR1 SGHAT and CDR2 FQNNGV. This CDR3 has 16 amino acids. The CDR3 region is CASSLATWGASYGYTF. DNA of the CDR3: TGTGCCAGCAGTTTAGCGACATGGGGCGCAAGCTATGGCTACACCTTC.

About this clonotype itself: Sequence at one end of the junction differs from germline and may be a read error. The rearrangement links TRBV11-2 to TRBJ2-5, with D perhaps TRBD1 or TRBD2 (6 bases each). Germline V gene lookup returns CDR1 SGHAT and CDR2 FQNNGV. The CDR3 covers 15 residues. CDR3 nucleotide sequence: TGTGCCAGCAACTTAGAGCCTGGGGGGCCAGAGACCCAGTACTTC. It yields the protein CASNLEPGGPETQYF.

This chain uses TRBV6-2 or TRBV6-3 with TRBJ2-5, with TRBD2 matching 10 bases. This CDR3 region has 16 residues. Germline V gene sequence: CDR1 MNHEY, CDR2 SVGEGT. V shed 6 bases, J shed 1 base, and the junction held 8 bases outside the gene matches. CDR3 DNA: TGTGCCAGCAGGGGTGGGACTAGCGCCGTCCAAGAGACCCAGTACTTC. This codes for CASRGGTSAVQETQYF.

As to this clonotype: One base away lies a much larger clone, so this may be a sequencing read error. CDR3 coding DNA: TGCGCCAGCAGCCCCGCCTCGACCTACGAGCAGTGCTTC. Residues: CASSPASTYEQCF. The rearrangement uses TRBV4-1 and TRBJ2-7, with unresolved D. The CDR3 runs 13 residues. Germline V gives CDR1 MGHRA, CDR2 YSYEKL.